This T cell receptor (beta chain) was captured in a study of CD8+ T cells in alopecia areata. On the study more broadly: Each recipient was a roughly 7-11-week-old female C3H/HeJ mouse given skin from a 6-12-month-old C3H/HeJ donor with spontaneous alopecia.

In each case, RNA was isolated and then reverse transcribed into cDNA as the sequencing template. Sequenced by immunoSEQ multiplex PCR; TCRdb stores in-frame clones only, minus some. The specimen gives some 110,000 clones without singletons; the ten biggest hold around a fifth. Findings of the study overall: Patients showed less clear TCR sequence sharing than mice, possibly partly because of HLA diversity. Normal-skin resident alphabeta T cells also appear among scalp sample sequences. Lesional tissue from the scalp (especially in alopecia totalis/universalis) showed higher clonality than normal scalp.

This clone was seen more than once but under ten times. What it binds is not known. The listed genes are named as in mouse. This sequence was found in a C3H/HeJ mouse with alopecia areata. The mouse strain carries the MHC haplotype H2-k. Material for sequencing was lesional skin.

The CDR3 loop is CTCSAEPGAYQDTQYF. The sequenced CDR3 bases are TGCACCTGCAGTGCAGAGCCTGGGGCCTACCAAGAC. The chain employs TRBV1 and TRBJ2-5; TRBD2 is a possible D gene (6 bases). Sequencing ends 4 residues short of the CDR3 end; the germline J gene provides the rest. The germline gives CDR1 NSQYPW, CDR2 LRSPGD (reference sequence). The length of the CDR3 is 16 residues. V lost 0 bases and J 1 base, leaving 11 bases between the germline ends.